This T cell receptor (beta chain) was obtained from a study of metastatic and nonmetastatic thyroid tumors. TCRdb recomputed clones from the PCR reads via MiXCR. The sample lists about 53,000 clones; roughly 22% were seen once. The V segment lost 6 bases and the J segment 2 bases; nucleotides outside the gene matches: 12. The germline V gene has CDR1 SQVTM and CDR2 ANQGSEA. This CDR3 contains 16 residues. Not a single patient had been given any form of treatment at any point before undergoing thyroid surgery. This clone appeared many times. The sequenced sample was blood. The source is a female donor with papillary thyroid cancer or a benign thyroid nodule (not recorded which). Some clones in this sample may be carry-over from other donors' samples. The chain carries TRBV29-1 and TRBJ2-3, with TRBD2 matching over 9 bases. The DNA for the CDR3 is TGCAGCGTGGACCCCGGGACTAGCAGATACACAGATACGCAGTATTTT. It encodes CSVDPGTSRYTDTQYF.